This TCR beta chain emerged from a study of blood T cell repertoires in COVID-19. Study-level background: Nucleic acid was either cDNA or gDNA, and it came from T cells, B-cell-depleted T cells, or PBMCs.

Repertoires were generated with immunoSEQ multiplex PCR, while TCRdb's copy carries only in-frame clones and drops some. This repertoire shows some 430,000 clones, around 91% found once; its top ten account for 0.6%. The table lists this clone with a count of one. Before being deemed recovered, Cohort 3 donors had two negative PCRs, clearance, or symptom resolution. Per the germline V gene, CDR1 is SGHTA and CDR2 is FQGTGA. This CDR3 is built from 14 residues. V lost 4 bases and J lost 1; bases outside the gene matches: 3. This chain joins TRBV7-3 and TRBJ1-1; 7 nucleotides match TRBD1. The sample was PBMCs or T cells enriched from blood (not recorded which). The source of this sequence is a man in his late teens or twenties who had recovered from COVID-19. As DNA, the CDR3 is TGTGCCAGCAGCTCAACAGGGGCGAACACTGAAGCTTTCTTT. Its translation is CASSSTGANTEAFF.